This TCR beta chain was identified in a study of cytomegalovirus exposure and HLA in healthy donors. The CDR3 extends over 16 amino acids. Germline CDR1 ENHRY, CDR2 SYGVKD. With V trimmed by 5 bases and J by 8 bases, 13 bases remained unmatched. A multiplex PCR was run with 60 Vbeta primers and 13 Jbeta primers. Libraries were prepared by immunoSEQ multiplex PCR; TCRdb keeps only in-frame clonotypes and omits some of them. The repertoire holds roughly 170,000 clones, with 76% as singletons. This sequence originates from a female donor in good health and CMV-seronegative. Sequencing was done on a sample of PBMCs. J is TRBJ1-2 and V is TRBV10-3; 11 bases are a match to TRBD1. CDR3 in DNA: TGTGCCATCAGTCCTCCCGCAGGACAGGGGGCTCGGGGCTACACCTTC. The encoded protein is CAISPPAGQGARGYTF.